Below are 31 T cell receptor beta chains sequenced from a single sample in a study of T cells in Graves' hyperthyroidism and ophthalmopathy. RNA transcripts gave rise to amplified TCR beta CDR3 regions. HTBI primers were used for first-round RT-PCR of the TCR CDR3. Via MiXCR, TCRdb re-called the multiplex PCR reads, giving one row per CDR3 protein. Of 250,000 to 300,000 distinct CDR3 sequences in the sample, approximately 18% were seen once. Input material: blood. The receptor set was obtained from a man between 45 and 60 years old with Graves' ophthalmopathy.

This clonotype was seen ten or more times. V usage is TRBV7-9 and J usage is TRBJ2-1; 8 nucleotides match TRBD2. Germline V gene lookup returns CDR1 SEHNR and CDR2 FQNEAQ (reference sequence). This CDR3 comprises 14 residues. The trim removed 8 bases at V and 7 bases at J, leaving 10 bases unmatched. The CDR3 sequence is CASSLNGRVNEQFF. DNA of the CDR3: TGTGCCAGCTCTCTTAACGGGAGGGTAAATGAGCAGTTCTTC. The full variable domain, in which reference TRBV7-9 and TRBJ2-1 provide the parts outside the CDR3, is DTGVSQNPRHKITKRGQNVTFRCDPISEHNRLYWYRQTLGQGPEFLTYFQNEAQLEKSRLLSDRFSAERPKGSFSTLEIQRTEQGDSAMYLCASSLNGRVNEQFFGPGTRLTVL.

The chain recombines TRBV6-1 with TRBJ1-5; D may be TRBD1 (5 bases). The CDR3 is 13 residues long. V lost 7 bases, J lost 4 bases, and 11 bases lay in between. From germline, CDR1 is MNHNS and CDR2 SASEGT. CDR3 in DNA: TGTGCCAGCAAGGTGGGACTGAATCAGCCCCAGCATTTT. Its translation is CASKVGLNQPQHF.

This clonotype has at least ten counts. V and J are TRBV3-1 and TRBJ1-1; perhaps TRBD1 as D (5 bases). Germline V CDR1 and CDR2: LGHDT, YNNKEL (reference sequence). The CDR3 extends over 14 amino acids. The V and J ends lost 4 bases and 6 bases respectively, with 15 bases between them. The CDR3 region is CASSPASGAPEAFF. The CDR3 DNA sequence: TGTGCCAGCAGCCCTGCCTCCGGGGCTCCTGAAGCTTTCTTT.

This clonotype was seen many times. The chain links TRBV4-2 to TRBJ1-1; unclear D gene. CDR3 length equals 13 residues. The V gene's germline CDR1 is LGHNA and CDR2 YNFKEQ. Trimming cost V 1 base and J 7 bases, with 10 bases left between them. CDR3 nucleotides: TGTGCCAGCAGCCAAGCGGGGATAAGTGAAGCTTTCTTT. As protein: CASSQAGISEAFF.

The table lists this clonotype with many counts. DNA for the CDR3: TGTGCCAGCAGCCCGGACAGGATAGGCTATGGCTACACCTTC. As protein: CASSPDRIGYGYTF. The V and J genes are TRBV3-1 and TRBJ1-2; 7 bases fit TRBD1. Germline trimming cut 4 bases from V and 4 bases from J; bases unmatched to any gene: 6. The CDR3 has 14 amino acids. Per the germline V gene, CDR1 is LGHDT and CDR2 is YNNKEL (reference sequence).

The gene calls are TRBV20-1 and TRBJ2-7, with 8 bases identical to TRBD2. Germline CDR1 DFQATT, CDR2 SNEGSKA (reference sequence). This CDR3 is built from 14 residues. J was trimmed by 5 bases and V by 5 bases; bases with no gene match: 11. The CDR3 region is CSASRSGRTDEQYF. The CDR3 DNA is TGCAGTGCTTCGAGGAGCGGGAGAACGGACGAGCAGTACTTC.

This clonotype was seen ten or more times. The J gene is TRBJ2-5, the V gene TRBV9, with 7 bases that match TRBD2. Losses at the gene ends were 5 bases for V and 5 bases for J; bases not matched to a gene: 12. The CDR3 runs to 15 residues. Germline V gene sequence: CDR1 SGDLS, CDR2 YYNGEE. CDR3: CASSLGGSDVETQYF. The CDR3 DNA is TGTGCCAGCAGTTTAGGCGGGAGTGATGTGGAGACCCAGTACTTC.

This clonotype was counted many times. The chain employs TRBV30 and TRBJ1-1; D call uncertain. Trimming cost V 3 bases and J 1 base, with 9 bases left between them. The V gene's germline CDR1 is GTSNPN and CDR2 SVGIG (reference sequence). This CDR3 region has 13 residues. The CDR3 loop is CAWSVQKNTEAFF. The CDR3 DNA sequence: TGTGCCTGGAGCGTACAGAAGAACACTGAAGCTTTCTTT.

This clonotype has ten or more counts. The chain combines TRBV27 with TRBJ2-1; possibly TRBD2 for D (5 bases). The CDR3 covers 13 residues. CDR1 MNHEY and CDR2 SMNVEV come from the germline V gene (reference sequence). The DNA of the CDR3 is TGTGCGGTCGCCGGGGTCGCCTACAATGAGCAGTTCTTC. It encodes CAVAGVAYNEQFF.

In this sample, this clonotype turned up many times. The chain uses TRBV2 and TRBJ1-5, with 7 nucleotides matching TRBD1. CDR3 length: 14 amino acids. V lost 1 base, J lost 6 bases, and 3 bases stayed unmatched. CDR1 is SNHLY and CDR2 is FYNNEI in the germline V gene. The CDR3 reads CASSEGAGGQPQHF. The CDR3 nucleotides are TGTGCCAGCAGTGAAGGGGCAGGGGGTCAGCCCCAGCATTTT.

The chain employs TRBV29-1 and TRBJ2-3; no firm D call. The CDR3 has 12 amino acids. V was cut by 3 bases and J by 1 base, with 5 bases left in between. Germline CDR1 is SQVTM and CDR2 is ANQGSEA. The CDR3 sequence is CSVEVGTDTQYF. In DNA, the CDR3 is TGCAGCGTTGAGGTGGGCACAGATACGCAGTATTTT.

This chain links TRBV12-5 with TRBJ1-2; D perhaps matches TRBD1 (5 bases). Per germline, CDR1 LGHNT and CDR2 FRNRAP. There are 14 residues in the CDR3. V was shortened by 3 bases and J by 4 bases, with 12 bases between the two germline ends. The CDR3 DNA is TGTGCTAGTGGTTTTGATACCGGGGGCTATGGCTACACCTTC. Encoded protein: CASGFDTGGYGYTF.

The chain is built from TRBV12-3 or TRBV12-4 and TRBJ2-5, with 14 bases lining up with TRBD2. V shed 6 bases, J shed 13 bases, and the junction held 7 bases outside the gene matches. The CDR3 consists of 13 residues. The CDR3 bases are TGTGCCAGCAGCCCTGGACTAGCGGGAGGCCTGTACTTC. Protein product: CASSPGLAGGLYF.

This clonotype came up many times. The rearrangement uses TRBV20-1 and TRBJ1-2; 9 nucleotides align to TRBD1. This CDR3 is built from 16 residues. Trimming cost V 4 bases and J 0 bases; bases outside gene matches: 9. Germline V gives CDR1 DFQATT, CDR2 SNEGSKA (reference sequence). The DNA of the CDR3 is TGCAGTGCTACCACAGGGGGCGCCGGGGCTAACTATGGCTACACCTTC. As protein: CSATTGGAGANYGYTF.

This clonotype was observed many times. V gene TRBV20-1 combines with J gene TRBJ2-2; perhaps D is TRBD1 or TRBD2 (5 bases each). The germline gives CDR1 DFQATT, CDR2 SNEGSKA (reference sequence). The germline V and J ends were trimmed by 5 bases and 5 bases, with 18 bases remaining between them. The CDR3 contains 15 residues. In DNA form, the CDR3 reads TGCAGTGCTCGGCCCTTGGGGGATCGGACCGGGGAGCTGTTTTTT. As protein: CSARPLGDRTGELFF.

Ten or more counts support this clonotype. The chain is built from TRBV6-1 and TRBJ1-2, with TRBD1 matching over 9 bases. There are 13 residues in the CDR3. Unmatched junction bases numbered 4, after V lost 4 bases and J lost 7 bases. The germline V gene encodes CDR1 MNHNS and CDR2 SASEGT. The DNA for the CDR3 is TGTGCCAGCAGTGGAGGGACAGGGATTGGCTACACCTTC. It codes for CASSGGTGIGYTF.

The rearrangement joins TRBV27 to TRBJ1-6; TRBD1 aligns across 10 bases. V shed 5 bases and J 9 bases; nucleotides not matched to a gene: 4. There are 14 residues in the CDR3. Germline V gene lookup returns CDR1 MNHEY and CDR2 SMNVEV (reference sequence). The CDR3 is CASSVTGGVSPLHF. The DNA for the CDR3 is TGTGCCAGCAGTGTGACAGGGGGCGTTTCACCCCTCCACTTT.

Ten or more counts support this clonotype. The chain has TRBV20-1 and TRBJ2-7, with a tentative D call TRBD2 (5 bases). The germline CDR1 and CDR2 sequences are DFQATT and SNEGSKA (reference sequence). Deletions cut 3 bases from V and 5 bases from J, with 11 bases between. The CDR3 sequence is 12 residues long. CDR3 amino acids: CSARTTSHEQYF. The CDR3 region has the DNA TGCAGTGCTAGGACCACTAGTCACGAGCAGTACTTC.

This clonotype came up many times. The genes are TRBV24-1 and TRBJ2-7; tentatively, D is TRBD2 (6 bases). V was trimmed by 9 bases and J by 6 bases, leaving 17 bases between them. Germline lookup yields CDR1 KGHDR and CDR2 SFDVKD. This CDR3 has 13 amino acids. CDR3 DNA: TGTGCCACCGGGGAGGCCGTGAGGAGCGAGCAGTACTTC. Its protein is CATGEAVRSEQYF.

The genes are TRBV5-6 and TRBJ2-3; tentatively, D is TRBD1 (6 bases). The CDR3 is 11 amino acids. Trimming left V 4 bases short and J 7 bases short, with 7 bases between. From germline, CDR1 is SGHDT and CDR2 YYEEEE. CDR3 sequence: CASSTGNTQYF. The CDR3, as DNA: TGTGCCAGCAGCACAGGGAATACGCAGTATTTT.

Concerning this clonotype: A much larger clone lies one base from this, so it may be a read error. The V call is TRBV7-2, the J call TRBJ2-1; 9 nucleotides align to TRBD2. CDR1 is SGHTA, CDR2 FQGNSA, per germline. CDR3 length: 14 residues. The trim removed 1 base at V and 9 bases at J, leaving 4 bases unmatched. The CDR3 sequence is CASSLVSTSGEQFF. The CDR3 DNA reads as TGTGCCAGCAGCTTAGTTTCGACTAGCGGTGAGCAGTTCTTC.

This clonotype was seen repeatedly, ten times or more. This chain connects TRBV30 to TRBJ2-7, with D unclear. Trimming took 2 bases from V and 6 from J, leaving 14 bases between them. The CDR3 covers 13 residues. Germline V gene lookup returns CDR1 GTSNPN and CDR2 SVGIG (reference sequence). This CDR3 reads CAWSPGNPGEQYF. The CDR3 bases are TGTGCCTGGAGTCCAGGTAATCCGGGCGAGCAGTACTTC.

This clonotype has ten or more counts. V usage is TRBV28 and J usage is TRBJ1-2, with 7 bases that match TRBD1. V shed 4 bases and J 4 bases; nucleotides not matched to a gene: 9. The V gene's germline CDR1 is MDHEN and CDR2 SYDVKM. The CDR3 is 15 amino acids. Here the CDR3 DNA reads TGTGCCAGCAGTTCCCGGGACAGTTGGGGCTATGGCTACACCTTC. Translation gives CASSSRDSWGYGYTF.

The chain recombines TRBV5-1 with TRBJ2-7, with 7 bases identical to TRBD2. V shed 1 base, J shed 3 bases, and the junction held 7 bases outside the gene matches. The germline V gene has CDR1 SGHRS and CDR2 YFSETQ. This CDR3 contains 15 residues. Here the CDR3 DNA reads TGCGCCAGCAGCTTGAGCCCTCAGCGGGGCTACGAGCAGTACTTC. Amino acids: CASSLSPQRGYEQYF.

This clonotype was counted between two and nine times. V is TRBV24-1 and J is TRBJ2-3, with D unclear. V lost 6 bases and J lost 4, with 4 bases in between. The CDR3 sequence is 11 residues long. Per germline, CDR1 KGHDR and CDR2 SFDVKD. CDR3 in DNA: TGTGCCACCAGTAATGCAGATACGCAGTATTTT. Translation gives CATSNADTQYF.

This clonotype was seen a handful of times. V is TRBV12-3 or TRBV12-4 and J is TRBJ2-1; no firm D call. The CDR3 contains 10 residues. With 6 bases removed from V and 7 bases from J, the gap between germline ends came to 4 bases. CDR3 sequence (DNA): TGTGCCAGCAGGCTTAATGAGCAGTTCTTC. Translated: CASRLNEQFF.

This clonotype was observed at least ten times. The chain has TRBV13 and TRBJ2-7; D is unresolved. This CDR3 region has 13 residues. Germline V CDR1 and CDR2: PRHDT, FYEKMQ (reference sequence). The V end lost 6 bases, the J end lost 4 bases, and 13 bases lay between the germline ends. The CDR3 protein is CASRIGGRYEQYF. The CDR3 DNA is TGTGCCAGCAGAATAGGTGGGCGTTACGAGCAGTACTTC.

This clonotype showed up just a few times. The V gene is TRBV28, the J gene TRBJ2-5; D not certain. CDR1 and CDR2 from the germline V gene are MDHEN and SYDVKM. V lost 6 bases, J lost 2 bases, and 7 bases lay in between. CDR3 size: 12 residues. The CDR3 sequence is CASRPPQETQYF. The CDR3 DNA reads as TGTGCCAGCAGGCCCCCACAAGAGACCCAGTACTTC.

This chain joins TRBV14 and TRBJ2-1; 8 bases fit TRBD2. Trimming cost V 0 bases and J 4 bases; bases outside gene matches: 14. There are 19 residues in the CDR3. The germline gives CDR1 SGHDN, CDR2 FVKESK. For the CDR3, the DNA is TGTGCCAGCAGCCAAGATGGATCGGGACTAGTCCCGAATTACAATGAGCAGTTCTTC. It translates to CASSQDGSGLVPNYNEQFF.

This clonotype was picked up many times. The genes are TRBV2 and TRBJ2-5, with 8 positions matching TRBD1. This CDR3 has 15 amino acids. Germline V gene data show CDR1 as SNHLY and CDR2 as FYNNEI. With V trimmed by 6 bases and J by 1 base, 7 bases remained unmatched. The CDR3 loop reads CASSIDRGTQETQYF. CDR3 coding DNA: TGTGCCAGCAGCATCGACAGGGGAACCCAAGAGACCCAGTACTTC.

The sample holds many counts of this clonotype. The chain joins TRBV7-9 to TRBJ1-2; 7 bases map to TRBD1. Germline assignment: CDR1 SEHNR and CDR2 FQNEAQ (reference sequence). Trimming cost V 7 bases and J 7 bases; bases outside gene matches: 12. This CDR3 is 14 amino acids long. The CDR3 sequence: CASTRQGQLSGYTF. The DNA for the CDR3 is TGTGCCAGCACCCGACAGGGCCAGCTTTCTGGCTACACCTTC. The full variable domain, rest sourced from reference TRBV7-9 and TRBJ1-2, is DTGVSQNPRHKITKRGQNVTFRCDPISEHNRLYWYRQTLGQGPEFLTYFQNEAQLEKSRLLSDRFSAERPKGSFSTLEIQRTEQGDSAMYLCASTRQGQLSGYTFGSGTRLTVV.